This is a list of T cell receptor beta chains from one sample in a study of T cell responses to AZD1222 COVID-19 vaccine. Sequencing was performed with immunoSEQ multiplex PCR; in TCRdb, only in-frame clones are kept and a portion is missing. Of around 250,000 clones in the sample, more than 80% are singletons; the top ten hold 0.55%. The specimen comprised peripheral blood, sampled on day 0 of AZD1222 vaccination. The receptors shown here come from an adult in good health. Each CDR3 is given with its conserved first and last residue. Each record gives: D gene, clone size, J gene, V gene, CDR3 protein, CDR3 DNA. D genes are given only for firm matches. Expanded clones get a size class; other rows say once, few or many, or leave the size out.

. | . | TRBJ1-1 | TRBV7-2 | CASSFWGLNTEAFF | TGTGCCAGCAGCTTTTGGGGCCTGAACACTGAAGCTTTCTTT
TRBD1 | . | TRBJ1-1 | TRBV28 | CASSLTGGEAFF | TGTGCCAGCAGTCTGACAGGGGGTGAAGCTTTCTTT
TRBD1 | . | TRBJ1-2 | TRBV5-1 | CASSIDRDPSYGYTF | TGCGCCAGCAGCATCGACAGGGACCCATCCTATGGCTACACCTTC
TRBD1 | . | TRBJ1-1 | TRBV7-9 | CASSKDRGPTEAFF | TGTGCCAGCAGCAAGGACAGGGGGCCCACTGAAGCTTTCTTT
. | once | TRBJ2-1 | TRBV28 | CASSVLDSRVGEQFF | TGTGCCAGCAGTGTCTTGGACTCTCGTGTGGGGGAGCAGTTCTTC
. | . | TRBJ1-6 | TRBV4-1 | CASSQGRTYNSPLHF | TGCGCCAGCAGCCAAGGACGTACCTATAATTCACCCCTCCACTTT
. | . | TRBJ2-3 | TRBV19 | CATGGKNTQYF | TGTGCCACCGGTGGGAAAAATACGCAGTATTTT
. | . | TRBJ2-3 | TRBV28 | CASSSPPGATDTQYF | TGTGCCAGCAGTTCCCCGCCGGGGGCCACAGATACGCAGTATTTT
. | . | TRBJ1-6 | TRBV5-1 | CASSLVGLGNSPLHF | TGCGCCAGCAGCTTGGTAGGTCTGGGGAATTCACCCCTCCACTTT
TRBD2 | . | TRBJ2-3 | TRBV2 | CAIQRGGSTDTQYF | TGTGCCATCCAGCGGGGGGGGAGCACAGATACGCAGTATTTT
TRBD1 | . | TRBJ1-2 | TRBV14 | CASSQVGGTYGYTF | TGTGCCAGCAGCCAAGTAGGGGGCACCTATGGCTACACCTTC
. | . | TRBJ1-6 | TRBV19 | CASSITGSSYNSPLHF | TGTGCCAGTAGTATAACGGGGAGCTCCTATAATTCACCCCTCCACTTT
. | . | TRBJ1-2 | TRBV6-4 | CASSDSGRGYTF | TGTGCCAGCAGTGACTCCGGGAGAGGCTACACCTTC
. | . | TRBJ2-5 | TRBV28 | CASSLYTRGRYF | TGTGCCAGCAGTTTATACACGCGGGGCCGGTACTTC
TRBD2 | . | TRBJ2-3 | TRBV7-7 | CASSPGLAGIDTQYF | TGTGCCAGCAGCCCGGGACTAGCGGGAATAGATACGCAGTATTTT
. | . | TRBJ1-5 | TRBV28 | CVSRATGGGNQPQHF | TGTGTCTCCCGGGCCACGGGTGGGGGCAATCAGCCCCAGCATTTT
. | . | TRBJ1-4 | TRBV2 | CASRGSGEKLFF | TGTGCCAGCAGAGGTTCGGGTGAAAAACTGTTTTTT
TRBD1 | . | TRBJ2-7 | TRBV6-5 | CASSYRPGQGFEQYF | TGTGCCAGCAGTTACCGTCCGGGACAGGGTTTCGAGCAGTACTTC
TRBD1 | once | TRBJ1-1 | TRBV5-1 | CASSSAVTGVNTEAFF | TGCGCCAGCAGCTCGGCCGTTACAGGGGTAAACACTGAAGCTTTCTTT
. | . | TRBJ1-5 | TRBV30 | CAWSSGRDQPQHF | TGTGCCTGGAGCAGTGGGCGGGATCAGCCCCAGCATTTT
. | . | TRBJ1-4 | TRBV28 | CASTTQGVEEKLFF | TGTGCCAGCACTACGCAGGGTGTGGAGGAAAAACTGTTTTTT
. | . | TRBJ1-1 | TRBV5-6 | CASSFGASNTEAFF | TGTGCCAGCAGCTTCGGGGCCTCGAACACTGAAGCTTTCTTT
TRBD1 | . | TRBJ1-5 | TRBV19 | CASSNYRGKPQHF | TGTGCCAGTAGTAATTACAGGGGGAAGCCCCAGCATTTT
TRBD2 | . | TRBJ2-1 | TRBV15 | CATAKRGGEQFF | TGTGCCACCGCTAAACGGGGGGGTGAGCAGTTCTTC
. | . | TRBJ1-1 | TRBV4-1 | CASSPRRGGGNTEAFF | TGCGCCAGCAGCCCGCGCCGAGGGGGGGGCAACACTGAAGCTTTCTTT
TRBD2 | once | TRBJ2-1 | TRBV28 | CASSFSSGRNEQFF | TGTGCCAGCAGTTTCTCTAGCGGGAGGAATGAGCAGTTCTTC
. | . | TRBJ1-2 | TRBV28 | CASIVTLGDDYGYTF | TGTGCCAGCATAGTTACCTTGGGGGATGACTATGGCTACACCTTC
TRBD1 | . | TRBJ2-1 | TRBV5-1 | CASSFIQGAGNEQFF | TGCGCCAGCAGCTTCATCCAGGGGGCAGGCAATGAGCAGTTCTTC
TRBD1 | . | TRBJ1-5 | TRBV3-1/TRBV3-2 | CASAGTGGYQPQHF | TGTGCCAGCGCCGGGACAGGGGGCTATCAGCCCCAGCATTTT
TRBD2 | . | TRBJ2-5 | TRBV10-3 | CAISEASGRSQETQYF | TGTGCCATCAGTGAGGCTAGCGGGAGGTCCCAAGAGACCCAGTACTTC
. | . | TRBJ1-4 | TRBV7-8 | CASSLARHPNEKLFF | TGTGCCAGCAGCTTAGCGCGGCATCCTAATGAAAAACTGTTTTTT
. | few | TRBJ2-3 | TRBV4-2 | CASSQEASSPDTQYF | TGTGCCAGCAGCCAAGAAGCGAGTTCCCCAGATACGCAGTATTTT
TRBD2 | . | TRBJ2-5 | TRBV25-1 | CASGPRGLAGVRETQYF | TGTGCCAGCGGCCCCCGCGGACTAGCGGGAGTACGGGAGACCCAGTACTTC
. | . | TRBJ1-6 | TRBV5-4 | CASSPKLGDISPLHF | TGTGCCAGCAGCCCAAAGCTCGGGGACATTTCACCCCTCCACTTT
. | . | TRBJ1-5 | TRBV27 | CASRDLRGPSNQPQHF | TGTGCCAGCAGGGATCTCCGAGGGCCAAGCAATCAGCCCCAGCATTTT
TRBD2 | . | TRBJ2-7 | TRBV30 | CAWSPPRTSGTARYEQYF | TGTGCCTGGAGTCCTCCTCGGACTAGCGGGACCGCTCGCTACGAGCAGTACTTC
TRBD1 | . | TRBJ1-1 | TRBV11-3 | CASSQTGHTEAFF | TGTGCCAGCTCGCAGACAGGGCACACTGAAGCTTTCTTT
. | few | TRBJ1-1 | TRBV11-2 | CASSLVGTEAFF | TGTGCCAGCAGCTTAGTGGGCACTGAAGCTTTCTTT
. | . | TRBJ1-1 | TRBV7-9 | CASSFPQNTEAFF | TGTGCCAGCAGCTTCCCCCAGAACACTGAAGCTTTCTTT
TRBD1 | once | TRBJ1-6 | TRBV19 | CASSFGQGNSPLHF | TGTGCCAGTAGTTTCGGACAGGGGAATTCACCCCTCCACTTT
. | once | TRBJ1-5 | TRBV19 | CASSAPGRTHQPQHF | TGTGCCAGTAGTGCCCCGGGACGGACCCATCAGCCCCAGCATTTT
. | . | TRBJ1-5 | TRBV7-2 | CASSLVQWSNQPQHF | TGTGCCAGCAGCTTAGTTCAGTGGAGCAATCAGCCCCAGCATTTT
. | . | TRBJ1-1 | TRBV6-5 | CASRENFLTEAFF | TGTGCCAGCAGAGAGAATTTCCTCACTGAAGCTTTCTTT
TRBD2 | once | TRBJ2-3 | TRBV5-1 | CASSLGLARRPRDTQYF | TGCGCCAGCAGCCTGGGACTAGCGAGACGCCCGCGAGATACGCAGTATTTT
TRBD1 | . | TRBJ1-5 | TRBV19 | CASVQGASNQPQHF | TGTGCCAGTGTACAGGGGGCGAGCAATCAGCCCCAGCATTTT
. | . | TRBJ1-2 | TRBV28 | CASSFVKGGVGGYTF | TGTGCCAGCAGTTTCGTAAAGGGAGGTGTGGGTGGCTACACCTTC
TRBD2 | . | TRBJ2-3 | TRBV10-3 | CAISDGSGGGTDTQYF | TGTGCCATCAGTGATGGAAGCGGGGGGGGCACAGATACGCAGTATTTT
TRBD1 | . | TRBJ2-1 | TRBV24-1 | CATRSDRGPYNEQFF | TGTGCCACCAGATCAGACAGGGGCCCCTACAATGAGCAGTTCTTC
TRBD2 | . | TRBJ2-5 | TRBV5-1 | CASSPRGDVPGETQYF | TGCGCCAGCAGCCCACGGGGGGACGTCCCGGGGGAGACCCAGTACTTC
. | . | TRBJ1-2 | TRBV19 | CASLDRRGRVDGYTF | TGTGCCAGCTTGGATAGGAGGGGGAGAGTTGATGGCTACACCTTC
. | . | TRBJ2-1 | TRBV11-2 | CASSLNLRYNEQFF | TGTGCCAGCAGCTTAAACTTACGCTACAATGAGCAGTTCTTC
. | . | TRBJ2-2 | TRBV2 | CASSPGSGELFF | TGTGCCAGCAGTCCAGGGTCCGGGGAGCTGTTTTTT
. | . | TRBJ2-7 | TRBV5-1 | CASSWGTGSYEQYF | TGCGCCAGCAGCTGGGGGACGGGTTCCTACGAGCAGTACTTC
TRBD2 | . | TRBJ2-5 | TRBV15 | CATSRDRLAGGAETQYF | TGTGCCACCAGCAGAGATAGGCTAGCGGGAGGAGCGGAGACCCAGTACTTC
. | . | TRBJ2-5 | TRBV10-3 | CAISEGVDKETQYF | TGTGCCATCAGTGAGGGCGTGGATAAAGAGACCCAGTACTTC
. | . | TRBJ1-4 | TRBV5-4 | CASSLLGSNEKLFF | TGTGCCAGCAGCTTGTTGGGGAGCAATGAAAAACTGTTTTTT
. | . | TRBJ2-7 | TRBV3-1/TRBV3-2 | CASSLRSSYEQYF | TGTGCCAGCAGCCTCCGGAGCTCCTACGAGCAGTACTTC
. | . | TRBJ1-2 | TRBV9 | CASSVNLESTGQNYGYTF | TGTGCCAGCAGCGTTAACCTGGAGTCAACAGGGCAGAACTATGGCTACACCTTC